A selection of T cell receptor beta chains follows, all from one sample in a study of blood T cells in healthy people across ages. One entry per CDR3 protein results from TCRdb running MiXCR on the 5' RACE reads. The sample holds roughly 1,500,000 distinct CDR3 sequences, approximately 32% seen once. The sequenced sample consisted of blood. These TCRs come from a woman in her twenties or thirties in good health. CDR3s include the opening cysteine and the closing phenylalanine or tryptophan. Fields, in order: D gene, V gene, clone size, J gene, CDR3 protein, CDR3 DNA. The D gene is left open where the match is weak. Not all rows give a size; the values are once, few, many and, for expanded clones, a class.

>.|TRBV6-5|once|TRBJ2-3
CASSPTVLPNAQYF
TGTGCCAGCAGCCCGACCGTCCTTCCGAATGCGCAGTATTTT
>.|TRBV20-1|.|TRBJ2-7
CSAPGTGWNYEQYF
TGCAGTGCCCCTGGGACGGGTTGGAACTACGAGCAGTACTTC
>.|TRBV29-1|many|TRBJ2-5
CSVEDTLDAQETQYF
TGCAGCGTTGAAGATACGCTAGACGCACAAGAGACCCAGTACTTC
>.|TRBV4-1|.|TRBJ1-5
CASSQEAGSSNRPQHF
TGCGCCAGCAGCCAAGAGGCAGGGAGCAGCAATCGGCCCCAGCATTTT
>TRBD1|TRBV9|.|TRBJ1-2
CASSPGTVLLYGYTF
TGTGCCAGCAGCCCGGGGACAGTCCTGCTCTATGGCTACACCTTC
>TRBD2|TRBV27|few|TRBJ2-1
CASSSSGSINEQFF
TGTGCCAGCAGTTCTAGCGGTTCCATTAATGAGCAGTTCTTC
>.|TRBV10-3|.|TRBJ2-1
CAISLESSYNEQFF
TGTGCCATCAGTCTCGAGAGCTCCTACAATGAGCAGTTCTTC
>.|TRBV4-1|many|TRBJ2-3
CASSRPGTPGDTQYF
TGCGCCAGCAGCCGCCCGGGGACTCCTGGAGATACGCAGTATTTT
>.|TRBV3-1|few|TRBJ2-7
CASSQVSSHEQYF
TGTGCCAGCAGCCAAGTCAGCAGCCACGAGCAGTACTTC
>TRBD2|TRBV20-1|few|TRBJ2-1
CSASGTSGANEQFF
TGCAGTGCTTCCGGGACTAGCGGAGCAAATGAGCAGTTCTTC
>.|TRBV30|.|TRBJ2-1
CAWSERLSSYNEQFF
TGTGCCTGGAGTGAAAGGCTGAGCTCCTACAATGAGCAGTTCTTC
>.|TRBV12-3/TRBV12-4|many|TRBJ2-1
CASTTGVDEQFF
TGTGCCAGCACCACCGGGGTGGATGAGCAGTTCTTC
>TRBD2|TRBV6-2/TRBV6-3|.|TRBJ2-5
CATRTSGRYQETQYF
TGTGCCACCAGGACTAGCGGACGTTACCAAGAGACCCAGTACTTC
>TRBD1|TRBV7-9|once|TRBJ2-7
CASSFPSQGLLVDEQYF
TGTGCCAGCAGCTTCCCTTCACAGGGGTTGTTGGTTGACGAGCAGTACTTC
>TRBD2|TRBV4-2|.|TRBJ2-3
CASSQDELAGDTQYF
TGTGCCAGCAGCCAAGATGAATTAGCGGGGGACACGCAGTATTTT
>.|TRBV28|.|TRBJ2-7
CASRNGQSYEQYF
TGTGCCAGCAGAAACGGACAGTCCTACGAGCAGTACTTC
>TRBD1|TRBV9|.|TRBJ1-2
CASSRQGVTDGYTF
TGTGCCAGCAGCAGACAGGGGGTTACCGATGGCTACACCTTC
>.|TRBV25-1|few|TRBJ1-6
CASSESIYNSPLHF
TGTGCCAGCAGTGAGTCAATCTACAATTCACCCCTCCACTTT